Here is one T cell receptor beta chain with its context. This entry comes from a study of blood T cell repertoires in COVID-19. Turning to the study itself: The United States, Italy and Spain supplied acute and convalescent COVID-19 samples. Sources were T cells, B-cell-depleted T cells, or PBMCs; the material itself was cDNA or gDNA.

Study processing details: Estimated nucleated cell counts came from reference gene primer amplification. Libraries were prepared by immunoSEQ multiplex PCR; TCRdb keeps only in-frame clonotypes and omits some of them. The V and J calls and clone size are taken from that table; D and trimming were inferred from the DNA. The sample consists of a few hundred thousand clones, 85% of them appearing once. Per the germline V gene, CDR1 is SGHRS and CDR2 is YFSETQ. CDR3 length: 13 residues. V was clipped by 3 bases and J by 10 bases; unmatched bases: 9. This receptor was taken from a young woman with acute or convalescent COVID-19. V and J are TRBV5-1 and TRBJ2-5, with 7 bases aligning to TRBD2. Sequencing was carried out using peripheral blood. CDR3 region: CASSSGRDGGQYF. The CDR3 coding sequence is TGCGCCAGCAGCTCTGGGAGGGACGGGGGCCAGTACTTC.